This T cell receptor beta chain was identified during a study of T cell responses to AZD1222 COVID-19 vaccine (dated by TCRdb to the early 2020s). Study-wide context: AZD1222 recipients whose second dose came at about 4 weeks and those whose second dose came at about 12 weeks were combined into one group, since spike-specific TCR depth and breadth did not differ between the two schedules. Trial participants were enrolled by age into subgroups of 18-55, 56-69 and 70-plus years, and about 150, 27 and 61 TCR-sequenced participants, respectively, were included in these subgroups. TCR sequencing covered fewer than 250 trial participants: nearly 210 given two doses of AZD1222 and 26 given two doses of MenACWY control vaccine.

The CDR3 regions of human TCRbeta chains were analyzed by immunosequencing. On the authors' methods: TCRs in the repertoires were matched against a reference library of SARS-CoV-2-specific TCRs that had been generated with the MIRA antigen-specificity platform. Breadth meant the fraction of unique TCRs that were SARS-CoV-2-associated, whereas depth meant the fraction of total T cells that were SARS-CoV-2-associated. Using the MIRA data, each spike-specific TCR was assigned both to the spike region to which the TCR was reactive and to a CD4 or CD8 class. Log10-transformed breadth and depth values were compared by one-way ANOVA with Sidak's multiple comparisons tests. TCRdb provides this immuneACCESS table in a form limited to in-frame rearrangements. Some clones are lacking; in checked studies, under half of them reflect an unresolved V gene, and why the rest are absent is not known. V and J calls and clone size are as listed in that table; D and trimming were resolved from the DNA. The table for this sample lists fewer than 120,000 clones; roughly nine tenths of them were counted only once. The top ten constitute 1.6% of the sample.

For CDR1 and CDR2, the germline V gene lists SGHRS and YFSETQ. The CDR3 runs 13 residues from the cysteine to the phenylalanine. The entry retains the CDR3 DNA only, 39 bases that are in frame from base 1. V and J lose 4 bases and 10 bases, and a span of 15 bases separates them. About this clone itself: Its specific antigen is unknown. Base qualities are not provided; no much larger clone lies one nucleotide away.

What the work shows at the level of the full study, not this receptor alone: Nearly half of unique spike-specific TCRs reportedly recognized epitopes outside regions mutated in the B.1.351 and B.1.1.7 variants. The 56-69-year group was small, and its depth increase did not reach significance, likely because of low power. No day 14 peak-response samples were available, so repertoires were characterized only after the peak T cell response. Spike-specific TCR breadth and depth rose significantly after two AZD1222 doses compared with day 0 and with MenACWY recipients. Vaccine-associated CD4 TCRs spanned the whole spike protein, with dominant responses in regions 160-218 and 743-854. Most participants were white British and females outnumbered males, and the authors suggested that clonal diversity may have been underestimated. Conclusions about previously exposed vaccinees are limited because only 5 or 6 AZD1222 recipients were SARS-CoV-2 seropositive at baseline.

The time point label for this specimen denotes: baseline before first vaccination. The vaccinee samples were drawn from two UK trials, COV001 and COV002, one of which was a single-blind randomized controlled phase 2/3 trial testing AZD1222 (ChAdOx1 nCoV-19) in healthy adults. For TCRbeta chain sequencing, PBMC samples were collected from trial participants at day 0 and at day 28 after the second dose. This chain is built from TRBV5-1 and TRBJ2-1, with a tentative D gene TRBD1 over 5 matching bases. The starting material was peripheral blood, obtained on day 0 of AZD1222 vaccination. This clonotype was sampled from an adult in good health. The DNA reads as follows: TGCGCCAGCAGCCCCCGGGTAGCAGGGGAGCAGTTCTTC. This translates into CASSPRVAGEQFF.